This TCR beta chain was identified during a study of CXCR3-negative and CXCR3-positive naive CD8 T cells. Preparation of TRB cDNA libraries relied on 5' RACE carrying UMI labels. TCRdb re-called the 5' RACE reads, yielding one record per CDR3 amino acid sequence without DNA. This repertoire includes about 98,000 distinct CDR3 sequences. The CDR3 totals 19 residues. CDR1 is SGHVS, CDR2 FNYEAQ, per germline. Study results and caveats: Relative to CXCR3-negative naive cells, CXCR3-positive naive cells had more hydrophobic TRB CDR3s.

With respect to this clonotype: Its cognate antigen is unknown.

The clonotype comes from a human donor in good health. Some clones in this sample may be carry-over from other donors' samples. This chain uses TRBV7-6 with TRBJ2-5; there is no DNA to check the TCRdb D call of TRBD1. The specimen sequenced was naive CXCR3+ CD8+ T cells from blood. The subset is: CD45RO-CCR7+CD27+CD95- naive CD8+ T cells expressing CXCR3 (TNR3+). This CDR3 reads CASSPYGAGSNRGLETQYF. The full variable domain, its missing parts supplied by reference TRBV7-6 and TRBJ2-5, is GAGVSQSPRYKVTKRGQDVALRCDPISGHVSLYWYRQALGQGPEFLTYFNYEAQQDKSGLPNDRFSAERPEGSISTLTIQRTEQRDSAMYRCASSPYGAGSNRGLETQYFGPGTRLLVL.